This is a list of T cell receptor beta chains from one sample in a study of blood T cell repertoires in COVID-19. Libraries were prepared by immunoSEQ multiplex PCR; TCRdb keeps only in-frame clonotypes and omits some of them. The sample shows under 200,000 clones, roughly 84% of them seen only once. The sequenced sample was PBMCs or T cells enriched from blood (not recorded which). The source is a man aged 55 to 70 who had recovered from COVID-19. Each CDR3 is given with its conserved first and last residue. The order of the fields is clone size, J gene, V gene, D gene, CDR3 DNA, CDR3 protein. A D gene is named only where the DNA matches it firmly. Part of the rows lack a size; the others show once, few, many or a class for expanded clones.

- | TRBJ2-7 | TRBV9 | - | TGTGCCAGCAGCCCAACCCTTAAGGGGCAAGGCCGCGAGCAGTACTTC | CASSPTLKGQGREQYF
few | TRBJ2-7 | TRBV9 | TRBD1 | TGTGCCAGCAGCCCCAGACAGGGGACCTACGAGCAGTACTTC | CASSPRQGTYEQYF
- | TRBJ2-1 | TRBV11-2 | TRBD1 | TGTGCCAGCACCCCGGACAGGGGAGTTTATAATGAGCAGTTCTTC | CASTPDRGVYNEQFF
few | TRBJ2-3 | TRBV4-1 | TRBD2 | TGCGCCAGCCTGGGGGTCTTCCGCGGGGGAAACACAGATACGCAGTATTTT | CASLGVFRGGNTDTQYF
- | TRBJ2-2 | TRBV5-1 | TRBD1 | TGCGCCAGCAGCTTGAACAGGGGGCCTCCCGGGGAGCTGTTTTTT | CASSLNRGPPGELFF
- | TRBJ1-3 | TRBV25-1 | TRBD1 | TGTGCCAGCAGTGGAACCCGGGACAGGGGAAACACCATATATTTT | CASSGTRDRGNTIYF
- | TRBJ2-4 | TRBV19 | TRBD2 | TGTGCCAGTAGTATAGAAAGCGGACTAGTAGCCAAAAACATTCAGTACTTC | CASSIESGLVAKNIQYF
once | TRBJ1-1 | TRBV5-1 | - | TGCGCCAGCACTCTTGGAGCAGGGCGGAACACTGAAGCTTTCTTT | CASTLGAGRNTEAFF
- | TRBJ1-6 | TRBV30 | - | TGTGCCTGGAGTGCAGGGGCCGTGAATTCACCCCTCCACTTT | CAWSAGAVNSPLHF
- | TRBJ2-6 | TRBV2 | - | TGTGCCAGCAGCCTGGACAGCGCCAACGTCCTGACTTTC | CASSLDSANVLTF
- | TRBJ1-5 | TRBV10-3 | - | TGTGCCATCAGTGACGAGGGGCGGGGGAATCAGCCCCAGCATTTT | CAISDEGRGNQPQHF
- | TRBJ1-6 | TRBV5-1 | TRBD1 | TGCGCCAGCAGCTTGGGTGACAGGGCTAATTCACCCCTCCACTTT | CASSLGDRANSPLHF
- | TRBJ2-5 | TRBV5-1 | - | TGCGCCAGCAGCCCAGGGGTGCAAGAGACCCAGTACTTC | CASSPGVQETQYF
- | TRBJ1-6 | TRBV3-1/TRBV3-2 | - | TGTGCCAGCAGCCAAGGAGGTTCACCCCTCCACTTT | CASSQGGSPLHF
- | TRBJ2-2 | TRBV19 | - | TGTGCCAGTAAACATCCGGGACACAACACCGGGGAGCTGTTTTTT | CASKHPGHNTGELFF
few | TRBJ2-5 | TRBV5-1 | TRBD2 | TGCGCCAGCAGGAGCGGGAGTGATGAGACCCAGTACTTC | CASRSGSDETQYF
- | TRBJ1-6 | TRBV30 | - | TGTGCCTGGAGTCCCCTCCGGAGCTCCTATAATTCACCCCTCCACTTT | CAWSPLRSSYNSPLHF
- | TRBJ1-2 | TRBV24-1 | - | TGTGCCACCAGTGATCCGGCGGTAGCTGGCTATGGCTACACCTTC | CATSDPAVAGYGYTF
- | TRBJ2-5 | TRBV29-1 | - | TGCAGCGTAGCGACAGCTCAAGAGACCCAGTACTTC | CSVATAQETQYF
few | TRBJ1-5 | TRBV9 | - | TGTGCCAGCAGCGTAGGACCCCGGGACATGGGGCCCCAGCATTTT | CASSVGPRDMGPQHF
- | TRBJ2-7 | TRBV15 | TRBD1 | TGTGCCACCAGCAGAGGGACAGGGCCCTACGAGCAGTACTTC | CATSRGTGPYEQYF